Given below is one T cell receptor beta chain in context. The data originate from a study of blood T cell repertoires in COVID-19. Germline lookup yields CDR1 SQVTM and CDR2 ANQGSEA. J lost 2 bases, V lost 3 bases, and 0 bases had no gene match. This CDR3 has 13 amino acids. Generated by immunoSEQ multiplex PCR, the TCRdb table keeps only in-frame clones and is missing some. Of over 45,000 clones listed, around 81% are singletons. What was sequenced was peripheral blood. This chain uses TRBV29-1 with TRBJ2-7; 11 nucleotides agree with TRBD1. This receptor was obtained from a man in his 60s with acute or convalescent COVID-19. The CDR3, as DNA: TGCAGCGTTGAGGGACAGGGGGCCTACGAGCAGTACTTC. Translating it yields CSVEGQGAYEQYF.